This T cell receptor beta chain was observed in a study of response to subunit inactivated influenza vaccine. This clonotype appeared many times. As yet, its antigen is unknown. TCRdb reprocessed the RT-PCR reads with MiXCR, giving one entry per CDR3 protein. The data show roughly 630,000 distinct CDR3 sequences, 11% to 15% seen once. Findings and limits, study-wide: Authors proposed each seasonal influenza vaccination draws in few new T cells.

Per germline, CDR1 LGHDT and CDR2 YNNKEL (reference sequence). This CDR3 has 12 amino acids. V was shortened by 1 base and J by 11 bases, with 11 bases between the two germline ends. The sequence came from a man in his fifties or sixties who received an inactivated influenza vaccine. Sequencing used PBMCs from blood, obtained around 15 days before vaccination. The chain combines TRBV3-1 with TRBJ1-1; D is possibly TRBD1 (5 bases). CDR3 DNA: TGTGCCAGCAGCCAAGGACAGAGTAGGGCTTTCTTT. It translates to CASSQGQSRAFF.